This T cell receptor beta chain was profiled in a study of T cells in localized non-small cell lung cancer. Overall study findings and caveats: Only one tumor region went through sequencing, so heterogeneity may still be there. Uninvolved adjacent lung, not tumor, had the highest T cell clonality. For the top 100 tumor clones, a median approximately 50 also appeared in adjacent lung.

V gave up 7 bases and J gave up 5 bases, with 18 bases separating them. The CDR3 runs to 14 residues. Germline V gene lookup returns CDR1 SNHLY and CDR2 FYNNEI. Regarding this clone: No antigen is known for it.

TCRdb's copy holds only in-frame clones and misses some; the assay was immunoSEQ multiplex PCR. The data contain 9,500 to 11,000 clones, 90% to 95% of them singletons. The chain uses TRBV2 and TRBJ2-7, with D maybe TRBD1 (6 bases). The specimen comprised peripheral blood, sampled before any cancer treatment. This receptor was taken from a male donor aged 60 or older with stage III lung adenocarcinoma. CDR3 nucleotide sequence: TGTGCCAGCAACAGGGAAGGACCGACCCACGAGCAGTACTTC. It specifies CASNREGPTHEQYF.